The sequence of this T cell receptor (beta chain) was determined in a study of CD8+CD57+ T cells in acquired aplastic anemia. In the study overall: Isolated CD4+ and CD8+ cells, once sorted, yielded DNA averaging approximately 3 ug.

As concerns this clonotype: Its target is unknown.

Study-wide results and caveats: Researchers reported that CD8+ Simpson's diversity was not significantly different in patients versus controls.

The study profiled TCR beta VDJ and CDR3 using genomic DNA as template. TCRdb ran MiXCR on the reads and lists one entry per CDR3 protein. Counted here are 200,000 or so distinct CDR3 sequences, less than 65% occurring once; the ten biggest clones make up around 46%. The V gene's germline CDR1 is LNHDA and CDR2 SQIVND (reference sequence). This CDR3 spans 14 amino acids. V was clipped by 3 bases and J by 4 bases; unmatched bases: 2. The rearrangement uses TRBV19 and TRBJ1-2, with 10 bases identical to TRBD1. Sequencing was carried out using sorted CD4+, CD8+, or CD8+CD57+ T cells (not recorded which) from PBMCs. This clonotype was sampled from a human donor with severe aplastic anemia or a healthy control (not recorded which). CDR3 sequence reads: CASSMGQGTYGYTF. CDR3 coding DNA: TGTGCCAGTAGTATGGGACAGGGGACCTATGGCTACACCTTC.